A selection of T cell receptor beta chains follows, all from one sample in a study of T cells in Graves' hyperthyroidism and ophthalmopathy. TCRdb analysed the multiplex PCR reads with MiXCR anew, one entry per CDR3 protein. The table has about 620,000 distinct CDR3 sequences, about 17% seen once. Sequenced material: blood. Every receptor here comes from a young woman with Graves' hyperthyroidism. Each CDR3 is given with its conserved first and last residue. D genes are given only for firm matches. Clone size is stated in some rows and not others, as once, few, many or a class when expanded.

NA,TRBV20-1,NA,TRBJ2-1,CSASEETGTGNEQFF,TGCAGTGCTTCAGAAGAGACCGGGACTGGCAATGAGCAGTTCTTC
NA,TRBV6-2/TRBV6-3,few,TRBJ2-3,CASSYPDPPEDTQYF,TGTGCCAGCAGTTACCCGGACCCGCCGGAGGATACGCAGTATTTT
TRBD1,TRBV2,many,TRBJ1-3,CASAPTGTGNTIYF,TGTGCCAGCGCACCGACAGGGACTGGAAACACCATATATTTT
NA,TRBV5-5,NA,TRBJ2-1,CASILGYNEQFF,TGTGCCAGCATTTTAGGGTACAATGAGCAGTTCTTC
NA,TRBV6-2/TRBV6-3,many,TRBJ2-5,CASSPLKQETQYF,TGTGCCAGCAGTCCGTTGAAACAAGAGACCCAGTACTTC
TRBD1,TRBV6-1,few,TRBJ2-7,CASKRDSSYEQYF,TGTGCCAGCAAACGGGACAGCTCCTACGAGCAGTACTTC
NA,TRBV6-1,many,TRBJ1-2,CASRGHRDNYGYTF,TGTGCCAGCAGAGGACACCGGGATAACTATGGCTACACCTTC
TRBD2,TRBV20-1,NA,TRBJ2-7,CSAKGLAGVNEQYF,TGCAGTGCCAAGGGACTAGCGGGAGTCAACGAGCAGTACTTC
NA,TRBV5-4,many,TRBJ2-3,CASSLQGSDTQYF,TGTGCCAGCAGCTTACAGGGATCGGATACGCAGTATTTT
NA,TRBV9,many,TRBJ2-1,CASSKPHWESDYNEQFF,TGTGCCAGCAGCAAACCCCATTGGGAGTCCGATTACAATGAGCAGTTCTTC